This T cell receptor beta chain was documented in a study of blood T cell repertoires in COVID-19. For the study at large: Sample material is recorded as cDNA or gDNA derived from T cells, B-cell-depleted T cells, or PBMCs.

Per the study methods: Amplification with reference gene primers provided the estimates of nucleated cell counts. Repertoires were generated with immunoSEQ multiplex PCR, while TCRdb's copy carries only in-frame clones and drops some. The D gene and trimming were derived from the DNA, and the V and J assignments and clone size from that table. The data hold more than 350,000 clones, with more than 70% observed a single time. Patients at the Seattle site were enrolled during active infection and followed longitudinally. The germline V gene has CDR1 SEHNR and CDR2 FQNEAQ (reference sequence). With 3 bases removed from V and 8 bases from J, the gap between germline ends came to 11 bases. CDR3 length: 13 residues.

The rearrangement joins TRBV7-9 to TRBJ1-3; D remains ambiguous. This clonotype originated in a woman aged 25 to 39 with COVID-19, enrolled during active disease. What was sequenced was peripheral blood. CDR3 coding DNA: TGTGCCAGCAGCTTGGCCCCCGGGGACACCATATATTTT. Its protein is CASSLAPGDTIYF.